This T cell receptor (beta chain) was sequenced for a study of blood T cell repertoires in COVID-19. The protocol was immunoSEQ multiplex PCR, while the TCRdb copy is restricted to in-frame clones and leaves out a portion. The table records 350,000 to 500,000 clones, around nine tenths of them present only once. The age range of participants was about 18 to 100 years, with residence in fewer than 25 US areas. Participant-given clinical history determined each cohort assignment. Looked up from germline, CDR1 is MDHEN and CDR2 is SYDVKM. J was trimmed by 0 bases and V by 3 bases; bases with no gene match: 1. The CDR3 totals 15 residues.

The V gene is TRBV28, the J gene TRBJ2-2; 7 bases fit TRBD1. The sequenced sample consisted of PBMCs or T cells enriched from blood (not recorded which). The sequence was collected from a woman younger than 30 who had been exposed to COVID-19. The DNA of the CDR3 is TGTGCCAGCAGTTTGACAGGGTCGAACACCGGGGAGCTGTTTTTT. Its translation is CASSLTGSNTGELFF.